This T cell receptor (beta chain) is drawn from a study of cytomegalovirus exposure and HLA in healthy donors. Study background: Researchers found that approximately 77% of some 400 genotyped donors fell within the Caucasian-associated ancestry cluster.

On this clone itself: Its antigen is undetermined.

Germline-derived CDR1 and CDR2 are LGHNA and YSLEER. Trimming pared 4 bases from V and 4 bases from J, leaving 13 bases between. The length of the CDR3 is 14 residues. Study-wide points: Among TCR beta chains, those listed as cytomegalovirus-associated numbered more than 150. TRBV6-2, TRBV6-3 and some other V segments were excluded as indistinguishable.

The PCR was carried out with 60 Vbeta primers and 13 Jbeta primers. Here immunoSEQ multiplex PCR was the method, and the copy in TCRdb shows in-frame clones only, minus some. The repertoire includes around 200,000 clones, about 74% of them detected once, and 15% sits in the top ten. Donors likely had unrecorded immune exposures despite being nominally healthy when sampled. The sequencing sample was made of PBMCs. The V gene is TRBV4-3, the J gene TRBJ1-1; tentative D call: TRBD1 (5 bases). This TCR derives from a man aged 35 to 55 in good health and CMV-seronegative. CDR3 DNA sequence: TGCGCCAGCAGCCCCGGAGGGGCGAGCACTGAAGCTTTCTTT. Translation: CASSPGGASTEAFF.